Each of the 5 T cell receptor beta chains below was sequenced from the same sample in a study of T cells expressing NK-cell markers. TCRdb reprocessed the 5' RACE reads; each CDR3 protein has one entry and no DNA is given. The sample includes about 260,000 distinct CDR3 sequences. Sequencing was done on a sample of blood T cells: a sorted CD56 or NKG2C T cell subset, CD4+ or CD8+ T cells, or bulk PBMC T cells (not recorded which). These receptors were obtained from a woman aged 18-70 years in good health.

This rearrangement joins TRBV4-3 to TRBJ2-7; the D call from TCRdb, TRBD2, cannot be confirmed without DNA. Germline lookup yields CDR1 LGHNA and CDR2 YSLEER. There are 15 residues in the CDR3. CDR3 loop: CASSPGSSGTYEQYF.

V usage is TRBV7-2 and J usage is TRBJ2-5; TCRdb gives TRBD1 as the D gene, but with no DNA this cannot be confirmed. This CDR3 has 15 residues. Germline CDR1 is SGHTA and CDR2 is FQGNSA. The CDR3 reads CASSSGGRGKETQYF.

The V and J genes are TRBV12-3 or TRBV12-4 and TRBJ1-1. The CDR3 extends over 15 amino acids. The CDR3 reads CASSSGLHVNTEAFF.

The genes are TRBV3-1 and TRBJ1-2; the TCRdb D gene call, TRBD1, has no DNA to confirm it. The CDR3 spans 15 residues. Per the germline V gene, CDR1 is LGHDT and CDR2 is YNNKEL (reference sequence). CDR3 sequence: CASSTRQGADGGYTF.

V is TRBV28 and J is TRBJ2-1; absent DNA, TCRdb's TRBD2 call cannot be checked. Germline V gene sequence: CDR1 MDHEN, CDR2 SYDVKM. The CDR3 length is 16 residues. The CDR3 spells CASSPPGPYSYNEQFF.